The 5 T cell receptor beta chains below were found in one sample sequenced in a study of blood T cell repertoires in COVID-19. Libraries were prepared by immunoSEQ multiplex PCR; TCRdb keeps only in-frame clonotypes and omits some of them. The sample has about 170,000 clones; roughly 83% are singletons. Source material: peripheral blood. The receptors originated from a man in his late teens or twenties with active or convalescent COVID-19.

The genes are TRBV7-2 and TRBJ1-1, with D uncertain. Germline V gives CDR1 SGHTA, CDR2 FQGNSA. This CDR3 is built from 13 residues. V lost 5 bases, J lost 3 bases, and 10 bases lay in between. CDR3 region: CASSPFRDTEAFF. The CDR3 DNA sequence: TGTGCCAGCAGCCCATTTCGGGACACTGAAGCTTTCTTT.

The V and J genes are TRBV2 and TRBJ1-1; possible D gene TRBD1, 5 bases. V was cut by 4 bases and J by 4 bases, with 13 bases left in between. Germline V gene data show CDR1 as SNHLY and CDR2 as FYNNEI. This CDR3 contains 14 residues. The CDR3 region is CASSVGGLVTEAFF. CDR3 sequence (DNA): TGTGCCAGCAGTGTGGGGGGTCTGGTCACTGAAGCTTTCTTT.

This chain joins TRBV6-5 and TRBJ1-2; 9 nucleotides align to TRBD1. V was clipped by 7 bases and J by 7 bases; unmatched bases: 10. Germline CDR1 and CDR2: MNHEY and SVGAGI. This CDR3 contains 14 residues. CDR3: CASTVLQGAGGYTF. In DNA, the CDR3 is TGTGCCAGCACCGTATTACAGGGGGCAGGTGGCTACACCTTC.

This clone was seen only once. The CDR3 DNA is TGTGCCAGCAGCACTTACACCGGGGAGCTGTTTTTT. Encoded protein: CASSTYTGELFF. V usage is TRBV5-5 and J usage is TRBJ2-2; D unclear. Germline V CDR1 and CDR2: SGHKS, YYEKEE (reference sequence). V lost 4 bases, J lost 3 bases, and 4 bases lay in between. CDR3 size: 12 residues.

This chain uses TRBV10-3 with TRBJ2-7, with D tentatively TRBD2 (6 bases). Germline V lookup: CDR1 ENHRY, CDR2 SYGVKD. The CDR3 is made up of 13 amino acids. V lost 4 bases, J lost 6 bases, and 13 bases lay in between. CDR3 DNA: TGTGCCATCAGTGTTCTAGCGCATCGCGAGCAGTACTTC. It is translated as CAISVLAHREQYF.